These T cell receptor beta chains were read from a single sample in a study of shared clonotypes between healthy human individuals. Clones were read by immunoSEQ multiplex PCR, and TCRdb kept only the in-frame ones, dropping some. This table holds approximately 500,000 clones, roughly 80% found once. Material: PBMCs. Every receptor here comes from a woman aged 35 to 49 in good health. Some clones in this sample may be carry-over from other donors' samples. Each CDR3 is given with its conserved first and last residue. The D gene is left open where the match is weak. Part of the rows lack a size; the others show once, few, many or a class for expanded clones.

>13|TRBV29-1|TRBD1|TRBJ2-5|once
CSVRDRVQETQYF
TGCAGCGTTAGAGACAGGGTGCAAGAGACCCAGTACTTC
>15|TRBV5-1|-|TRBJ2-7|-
CASSWDPGQTYEQYF
TGCGCCAGCAGCTGGGACCCGGGACAAACGTACGAGCAGTACTTC
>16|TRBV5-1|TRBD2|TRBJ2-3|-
CASSLATRGGTDTQYF
TGCGCCAGCAGCTTGGCCACGCGGGGGGGCACAGATACGCAGTATTTT
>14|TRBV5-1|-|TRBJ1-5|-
CASSLEGFNQPQHF
TGCGCCAGCAGCTTGGAGGGGTTCAATCAGCCCCAGCATTTT
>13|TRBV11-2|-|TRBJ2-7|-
CASSKAGVYEQYF
TGTGCCAGCTCTAAGGCAGGGGTTTACGAGCAGTACTTC
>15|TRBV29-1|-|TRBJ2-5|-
CSVEGDWQGTETQYF
TGCAGCGTTGAAGGGGATTGGCAGGGGACAGAGACCCAGTACTTC
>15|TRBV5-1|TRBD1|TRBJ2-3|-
CASSFTGQGSDTQYF
TGCGCCAGCAGCTTTACTGGACAGGGATCAGATACGCAGTATTTT
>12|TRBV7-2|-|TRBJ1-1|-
CASSLGTTEAFF
TGTGCCAGCAGCCTGGGCACGACTGAAGCTTTCTTT
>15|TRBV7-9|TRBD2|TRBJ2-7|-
CASSLGAGVGFEQYF
TGTGCCAGCAGCTTAGGGGCGGGAGTCGGCTTCGAGCAGTACTTC
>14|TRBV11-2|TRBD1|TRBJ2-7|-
CASSYGQGVNEQYF
TGTGCCAGCAGCTATGGACAGGGGGTCAACGAGCAGTACTTC
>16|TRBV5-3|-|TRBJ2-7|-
CARSLGRQDHSYEQYF
TGTGCCAGAAGCTTGGGGCGCCAGGATCACTCCTACGAGCAGTACTTC
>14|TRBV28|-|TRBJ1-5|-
CASSRQVLAQPQHF
TGTGCCAGCAGTCGACAGGTTCTTGCTCAGCCCCAGCATTTT
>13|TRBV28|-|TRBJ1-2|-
CASSLSGYDGYTF
TGTGCCAGCAGTTTATCAGGGTATGATGGCTACACCTTC
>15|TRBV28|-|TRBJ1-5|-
CASSFPGHSNQPQHF
TGTGCCAGCAGTTTCCCGGGCCATAGCAATCAGCCCCAGCATTTT
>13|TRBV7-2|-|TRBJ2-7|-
CASSPRGGVEQYF
TGTGCCAGCAGCCCGAGGGGGGGGGTCGAGCAGTACTTC
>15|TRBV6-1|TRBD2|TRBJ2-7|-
CASPLLAGVVDEQYF
TGTGCCAGCCCGTTACTAGCGGGAGTGGTCGACGAGCAGTACTTC
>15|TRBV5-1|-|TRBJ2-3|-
CASSESGRSTDTQYF
TGCGCCAGCAGCGAGAGTGGGCGTAGCACAGATACGCAGTATTTT
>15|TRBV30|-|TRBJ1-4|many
CAWSVLGGTNEKLFF
TGTGCCTGGAGTGTACTGGGCGGGACTAATGAAAAACTGTTTTTT
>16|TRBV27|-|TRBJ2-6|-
CASSFGTTSGANVLTF
TGTGCCAGCAGTTTCGGGACGACCTCTGGGGCCAACGTCCTGACTTTC
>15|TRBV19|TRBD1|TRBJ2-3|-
CASSINRGRTDTQYF
TGTGCCAGTAGTATCAACAGGGGGCGCACAGATACGCAGTATTTT
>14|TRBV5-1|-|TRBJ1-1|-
CASSPSGTHAEAFF
TGCGCCAGCAGCCCATCAGGCACGCACGCTGAAGCTTTCTTT
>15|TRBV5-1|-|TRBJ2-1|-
CASSLFGDLANEQFF
TGCGCCAGCAGCTTGTTCGGGGACTTAGCCAATGAGCAGTTCTTC
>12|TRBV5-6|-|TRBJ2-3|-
CASSLFTDTQYF
TGTGCCAGCAGCTTGTTCACAGATACGCAGTATTTT